A single sample is the source of the 28 T cell receptor beta chains below, sequenced in a study of blood T cell repertoires in COVID-19. The method was immunoSEQ multiplex PCR; TCRdb's version includes in-frame clones alone and lacks a portion of them. The data contain about 140,000 clones, roughly 80% of them singletons. Sequenced input: PBMCs or T cells enriched from blood (not recorded which). The receptors here all came from a man aged 35 to 55 with acute COVID-19.

The chain is built from TRBV7-2 and TRBJ1-5; D not certain. Germline V lookup: CDR1 SGHTA, CDR2 FQGNSA. The V end was cut by 2 bases, the J end by 1 base, with 9 bases between. CDR3 length: 15 residues. This CDR3 is CASSLLPNSNQPQHF. The CDR3 DNA sequence: TGTGCCAGCAGCTTACTACCCAACAGCAATCAGCCCCAGCATTTT.

CDR3 sequence: CASSLGSGVSPLHF. For the CDR3, the DNA is TGTGCCAGCAGCTTGGGATCCGGGGTCTCACCCCTCCACTTT. V usage is TRBV7-2 and J usage is TRBJ1-6; D is undetermined. Germline CDR1 is SGHTA and CDR2 is FQGNSA. The CDR3 runs 14 residues. V gave up 3 bases and J gave up 10 bases, with 13 bases separating them.

V usage is TRBV11-2 and J usage is TRBJ2-5, with 13 nucleotides matching TRBD2. Germline CDR1 is SGHAT and CDR2 is FQNNGV. The junction had 10 bases not matched to a gene; V was cut back by 5 bases and J by 10 bases. There are 15 residues in the CDR3. Written as DNA, the CDR3 is TGTGCCAGCAGCCCGACCGGGACTAGCGGGATGAGCCAGTACTTC. Residues: CASSPTGTSGMSQYF.

In DNA, the CDR3 is TGTGCCAGCAGCTTAGCGGGACAGTATGGCTACACCTTC. Its translation is CASSLAGQYGYTF. V is TRBV7-2 and J is TRBJ1-2, with TRBD1 identical over 7 bases. CDR1 and CDR2 from the germline V gene are SGHTA and FQGNSA. The trim removed 0 bases at V and 5 bases at J, leaving 0 bases unmatched. The CDR3 is 13 amino acids. Full variable domain (rest looked up from reference TRBV7-2 and TRBJ1-2): GAGVSQSPSNKVTEKGKDVELRCDPISGHTALYWYRQSLGQGLEFLIYFQGNSAPDKSGLPSDRFSAERTGGSVSTLTIQRTQQEDSAVYLCASSLAGQYGYTFGSGTRLTVV.

CDR3: CASSPGAGGNTEAFF. The CDR3 DNA reads TGTGCCAGCAGCCCCGGAGCGGGCGGGAACACTGAAGCTTTCTTT. The V gene is TRBV7-6, the J gene TRBJ1-1; D remains ambiguous. The CDR3 loop spans 15 amino acids. The V gene's germline CDR1 is SGHVS and CDR2 FNYEAQ. Trimming left V 5 bases short and J 1 base short, with 14 bases between.

In this sample, this clone turned up a few times. The V and J genes are TRBV19 and TRBJ1-5; the D gene is possibly TRBD1 (5 bases). The CDR3 consists of 15 residues. Looked up from germline, CDR1 is LNHDA and CDR2 is SQIVND (reference sequence). Trimming shortened V by 7 bases and J by 2 bases, and 15 bases separated the two germline ends. The CDR3 coding sequence is TGTGCCAGTACTCCGGACGGGGGGGGCAATCAGCCCCAGCATTTT. Translation: CASTPDGGGNQPQHF.

The chain couples TRBV28 to TRBJ1-3, with D maybe TRBD1 (6 bases). From germline, CDR1 is MDHEN and CDR2 SYDVKM. Trimming pared 2 bases from V and 0 bases from J, leaving 14 bases between. The CDR3 is 17 amino acids. The CDR3 protein is CASSLIVGQNSGNTIYF. CDR3 DNA sequence: TGTGCCAGCAGTTTAATTGTCGGACAGAACTCTGGAAACACCATATATTTT.

This clone showed up just once. The V gene is TRBV5-1, the J gene TRBJ1-1; a possible D gene is TRBD1 (5 bases). Germline CDR1 SGHRS, CDR2 YFSETQ. Trimming left V 4 bases short and J 2 bases short, with 18 bases between. This CDR3 contains 16 residues. The CDR3 spells CASSVGGGGSNTEAFF. The CDR3, as DNA: TGCGCCAGCAGCGTGGGCGGCGGGGGGTCTAACACTGAAGCTTTCTTT.

The V and J genes are TRBV20-1 and TRBJ2-1; weak D call: TRBD2 (5 bases). CDR1 is DFQATT and CDR2 is SNEGSKA in the germline V gene (reference sequence). The CDR3 is 15 amino acids. The V and J ends lost 3 bases and 4 bases respectively, with 16 bases between them. The CDR3 spells CSASDSGFTYNEQFF. CDR3 DNA: TGCAGTGCTAGTGATTCGGGGTTCACTTACAATGAGCAGTTCTTC.

In this sample, this clone turned up once. The chain links TRBV28 to TRBJ2-3, with TRBD1 matching 9 bases. CDR1 is MDHEN, CDR2 SYDVKM, per germline. This CDR3 has 17 residues. The V gene end was trimmed by 6 bases and the J gene end by 4 bases; junction bases not matched to a gene: 14. The CDR3 region has the DNA TGTGCCAGCAGGGGGGAGACAGGGGGGACCCGGGCAGATACGCAGTATTTT. Its protein product is CASRGETGGTRADTQYF.

CDR3 coding DNA: TGTGCCAGCAGCTTAGCTAGGAGGAGCACCGGGGAGCTGTTTTTT. Protein product: CASSLARRSTGELFF. The V call is TRBV7-2, the J call TRBJ2-2; weak D call: TRBD2 (5 bases). Germline CDR1 and CDR2: SGHTA and FQGNSA. This CDR3 has 15 amino acids. The V and J ends lost 0 bases and 4 bases respectively, with 9 bases between them.

CDR3 in DNA: TGTGCCAGTAAAAGAGGGTATGATCAGCCCCAGCATTTT. This gives the protein CASKRGYDQPQHF. The rearrangement links TRBV19 to TRBJ1-5; D not resolved. Trimming stripped 7 bases from V and 5 bases from J, with 12 bases between. This CDR3 has 13 residues. Germline V lookup: CDR1 LNHDA, CDR2 SQIVND (reference sequence).

V and J are TRBV6-2 or TRBV6-3 and TRBJ2-4, with D possibly being TRBD2 (5 bases). Germline CDR1 is MNHEY and CDR2 is SVGEGT. V dropped 1 base and J dropped 7 bases, with 23 bases sitting between them. The CDR3 loop spans 18 amino acids. The chain's CDR3 is CASSYFPHEGSSGNIQYF. The CDR3, as DNA: TGTGCCAGCAGTTACTTCCCCCATGAAGGGAGCTCGGGCAACATTCAGTACTTC.

J is TRBJ1-4 and V is TRBV27; D is ambiguous. Trimming pared 8 bases from V and 4 bases from J, leaving 8 bases between. This CDR3 region has 12 residues. CDR1 MNHEY and CDR2 SMNVEV come from the germline V gene (reference sequence). In DNA form, the CDR3 reads TGTGCCAGCGGAGAAATTAATGAAAAACTGTTTTTT. Its translation: CASGEINEKLFF.

The chain links TRBV5-1 to TRBJ2-7, with 12 bases fitting TRBD1. V gave up 4 bases and J gave up 12 bases; unmatched junction bases: 14. The CDR3 has 15 residues. CDR1 and CDR2 (germline): SGHRS, YFSETQ. CDR3 loop: CASSPGQGAHNLLYF. CDR3 sequence (DNA): TGCGCCAGCAGCCCGGGACAGGGGGCGCATAACTTGCTGTACTTC.

This rearrangement joins TRBV28 to TRBJ2-1, with 9 bases aligning to TRBD1. The CDR3 is 15 residues long. With 2 bases clipped from V and 15 bases from J, the junction kept 14 bases outside the gene matches. Germline CDR1 MDHEN, CDR2 SYDVKM. CDR3 region: CASSLSGGTWDRVFF. As DNA, the CDR3 is TGTGCCAGCAGTTTAAGTGGTGGGACCTGGGACAGGGTGTTCTTC. Drawing the rest from reference TRBV28 and TRBJ2-1, the complete variable domain is DVKVTQSSRYLVKRTGEKVFLECVQDMDHENMFWYRQDPGLGLRLIYFSYDVKMKEKGDIPEGYSVSREKKERFSLILESASTNQTSMYLCASSLSGGTWDRVFFGPGTRLTVL.

The V call is TRBV27, the J call TRBJ2-2; 8 nucleotides agree with TRBD2. V gave up 5 bases and J gave up 4 bases; unmatched junction bases: 9. Looked up from germline, CDR1 is MNHEY and CDR2 is SMNVEV (reference sequence). The CDR3 covers 16 residues. The CDR3 protein is CASSTPGRAGTGELFF. The CDR3 DNA is TGTGCCAGCAGTACCCCCGGGAGGGCGGGCACCGGGGAGCTGTTTTTT.

The rearrangement joins TRBV30 to TRBJ1-4; maybe TRBD1 (6 bases). V lost 3 bases and J 7 bases, leaving 18 bases between the germline ends. Germline lookup yields CDR1 GTSNPN and CDR2 SVGIG (reference sequence). The CDR3 loop spans 15 amino acids. In DNA, the CDR3 is TGTGCCTGGAGCTTAAACCCAGGGGAGGGTGAAAAACTGTTTTTT. Its protein product is CAWSLNPGEGEKLFF.

The chain links TRBV19 to TRBJ2-7; tentative D call: TRBD2 (7 bases). CDR3 size: 19 residues. The V end lost 11 bases, the J end lost 0 bases, and 32 bases lay between the germline ends. Germline CDR1 reads LNHDA; CDR2 reads SQIVND (reference sequence). The CDR3 nucleotides are TGTGCCCCGAAGGGGGGGACACTTTTTAGCACAGCGGGCTCCTACGAGCAGTACTTC. This gives the protein CAPKGGTLFSTAGSYEQYF. The full variable domain, with the rest looked up from reference TRBV19 and TRBJ2-7, is DGGITQSPKYLFRKEGQNVTLSCEQNLNHDAMYWYRQDPGQGLRLIYYSQIVNDFQKGDIAEGYSVSREKKESFPLTVTSAQKNPTAFYLCAPKGGTLFSTAGSYEQYFGPGTRLTVT.

The V and J genes are TRBV7-2 and TRBJ1-5; D possibly corresponds to TRBD1 (6 bases). The V end lost 4 bases, the J end lost 10 bases, and 14 bases lay between the germline ends. The CDR3 sequence is 13 residues long. Germline loops: CDR1 SGHTA, CDR2 FQGNSA. The CDR3 sequence: CASSSHPGDPQHF. CDR3 nucleotide sequence: TGTGCCAGCAGCTCACACCCAGGGGATCCCCAGCATTTT.

The rearrangement links TRBV10-3 to TRBJ2-2; TRBD2 might be the D (7 bases). The CDR3 extends over 15 amino acids. Between the trimmed V and J ends, which lost 3 bases and 5 bases, there was a span of 13 bases. CDR1 ENHRY and CDR2 SYGVKD come from the germline V gene. CDR3 protein: CAISDRTAGTGELFF. The CDR3 nucleotides read TGTGCCATCAGTGATAGGACAGCGGGAACCGGGGAGCTGTTTTTT.

The J gene is TRBJ2-1, the V gene TRBV6-6; D may be TRBD2 (5 bases). This CDR3 spans 16 amino acids. CDR1 MNHNY and CDR2 SVGAGI come from the germline V gene (reference sequence). V was pared by 5 bases and J by 3 bases, with 17 bases between. The CDR3 DNA reads TGTGCCAGCAGTCCGAACAGCGGAGACCTCTACAATGAGCAGTTCTTC. Residues: CASSPNSGDLYNEQFF.

The chain joins TRBV7-2 to TRBJ2-5; TRBD2 matches at 9 bases. Germline CDR1 and CDR2: SGHTA and FQGNSA. V lost 5 bases, J lost 1 base, and 11 bases stayed unmatched. This CDR3 is 17 amino acids long. The CDR3 protein is CASSTYGRGGLQETQYF. The DNA for the CDR3 is TGTGCCAGCAGCACCTATGGGCGGGGGGGCCTCCAAGAGACCCAGTACTTC.

The chain recombines TRBV9 with TRBJ2-3; no clear D. Trimming shortened V by 4 bases and J by 4 bases, and 19 bases separated the two germline ends. The germline CDR1 and CDR2 sequences are SGDLS and YYNGEE. CDR3 length: 16 amino acids. The CDR3 bases are TGTGCCAGCAGCACCCGAGGTAGAGGATCTCCAGATACGCAGTATTTT. Its protein product is CASSTRGRGSPDTQYF.

This chain connects TRBV6-6 to TRBJ2-5; D might be TRBD2 (5 bases). The CDR3 consists of 14 residues. Germline values: CDR1 MNHNY, CDR2 SVGAGI (reference sequence). V dropped 6 bases and J dropped 1 base, with 12 bases sitting between them. Written as DNA, the CDR3 is TGTGCCAGCAGCATAGGACTCTCCCAAGAGACCCAGTACTTC. Translating it yields CASSIGLSQETQYF.

This clone was detected only a few times. The chain combines TRBV10-1 with TRBJ1-3, with 7 bases fitting TRBD1. Germline assignment: CDR1 WNHNN and CDR2 SYGVQD (reference sequence). J was trimmed by 3 bases and V by 2 bases; bases with no gene match: 4. The CDR3 covers 15 residues. CDR3 protein: CASSEHGDSGNTIYF. DNA of the CDR3: TGCGCCAGCAGTGAGCATGGGGACAGTGGAAACACCATATATTTT.

This clone was found a few times. One end of the junction does not line up with germline, which may come from a read error. The chain uses TRBV4-2 and TRBJ2-1; 14 nucleotides line up with TRBD2. CDR3 length: 19 residues. Germline assignment: CDR1 LGHNA and CDR2 YNFKEQ. CDR3 loop: CASSLNGLAGGPSHNEQFF. CDR3 in DNA: TGTGCCAGCAGCCTCAACGGACTAGCGGGGGGACCCTCCCACAATGAGCAGTTCTTC.

The rearrangement joins TRBV7-2 to TRBJ2-7; D gene uncertain. The germline V gene has CDR1 SGHTA and CDR2 FQGNSA. There are 13 residues in the CDR3. V lost 5 bases to trimming and J lost 1 base, with 9 bases between them. The DNA of the CDR3 is TGTGCCAGCAGCATACGGCGGTCCTACGAGCAGTACTTC. This translates into CASSIRRSYEQYF.